This T cell receptor (beta chain) appears in the sequencing data of a study of sequential checkpoint blockade in melanoma. Background on the study: First-line arms were nivolumab then ipilimumab, or the reverse, randomized 1:1. After nivolumab or ipilimumab alone, about 22 patients had week-13 rebiopsies. 90 to 95 pretreatment tumor DNA samples were TCRβ immunosequenced.

Documented treatment: randomized to nivolumab then ipilimumab (arm A) or the reverse (arm B). Measured with immunoSEQ multiplex PCR; TCRdb has only the in-frame clones, and not every one. The repertoire holds 20,000 to 25,000 clones, with more than 25% as singletons. Regarding the study as a whole: Rising tumor T-cell fraction and clonality meant about 30 times likelier benefit.

Trimming removed 5 bases at V and 7 bases at J, with 21 bases between. CDR1 SGHNT and CDR2 YENEEA come from the germline V gene. CDR3 length: 16 amino acids. This clone was observed a few times. Its target is unknown. The TCR originated in a human donor with melanoma. The sequences come from tumor tissue (inferred from file names), collected from a patient given nivolumab and ipilimumab in sequence. The chain recombines TRBV11-3 with TRBJ2-1; possibly TRBD1 or TRBD2 for D (5 bases each). The CDR3 region is CASSLSGSRTGNEQFF. As DNA, the CDR3 is TGTGCCAGCAGCCTATCAGGGAGCCGAACGGGTAATGAGCAGTTCTTC.